Below, one T cell receptor beta chain is given with its context. Its antigen is currently not known. It has no much larger one-base neighbor in the sample; base qualities were not kept. The sample is drawn from a study of shared clonotypes between healthy human individuals (dated by TCRdb to 2020 to 2022). Broadly, across the study: A couple of women and three men aged 18 to 49 years were included in the cohort. To estimate repertoire size and how much clonotypes are shared between individuals, the study performed deep sequencing of blood TCR repertoires from 4 to 6 healthy adults. Between about 0.94 and 8.9 billion PBMCs per donor were obtained by leukapheresis. Libraries were prepared and TCR repertoires were sequenced by different laboratories using diverse techniques, in order to increase sequencing depth and limit assay-specific biases. Per donor, three plates each were used for CD4 naive and CD4 memory, two for CD8 naive, and one for CD8 memory. Broader findings and caveats from the paper: Sharing across several donors was observed for about 5% of naive CD4, over 3% of naive CD8, around 2.5% of memory CD4, and about 0.38% of memory CD8 clonotypes. Incomplete sequencing was indicated by rarefaction of sorted-subset datasets, despite the large sequencing depth. Because the study included a small number of donors, the genetic and exposure-history diversity represented was limited. Sampling was restricted to blood, and TCR repertoires in tissue are likely to differ from TCR repertoires in blood. Compared with non-shared clonotypes, clonotypes shared by all four sorted-subset donors had higher generation probabilities. Larger estimated clonotype richness was generally found for naive subsets than for memory subsets. Based on pairwise subsampling, the degree of clonotype sharing among donors was expected to be affected by sequencing depth.

V is pared back by 0 bases and J by 3 bases, with 7 bases lying between the germline termini. The CDR3 spans 14 residues, from the cysteine through the phenylalanine. Only CDR3 DNA is held: 42 bases, read in frame from base 1. CDR1 and CDR2 (SGDLS, YYNGEE) derive from the germline V gene. Healthy HIV-negative adults with no recently reported acute infections or vaccinations were included as donors. All donors were Caucasian adults living in Nashville, Tennessee, USA. CD8 memory samples combined magnetically selected CD45RO+ cells with CCR7-negative CD45RA+ effector memory (TemRA) cells. Blood was obtained by leukapheresis, after which PBMCs were separated by Ficoll-Histopaque density gradient centrifugation and cryopreserved in liquid nitrogen vapor phase. Analytical flow cytometry was used to check the purity and quantity of each magnetically sorted T cell population. From each sorted fraction, genomic DNA was isolated and quantified by UV absorbance on a Nanodrop 2000c.

Using the deep immunoSEQ assay, multiplex PCR amplified TCR CDR3 regions from genomic DNA. Genomic DNA extracted from each cell subset was distributed evenly over all wells of several immunoSEQ 96-well plates, and each plate served as one replicate. Each replicate PCR for sorted subsets received about 210 ng genomic DNA, equal to about 30,000 T cell genomes. The purified libraries were quantified using a Qubit 3.0 fluorometer, sized with a Bioanalyzer 2100, and then quantified again using the KAPA Library Quantification kit. Every immunoSEQ 96-well plate was sequenced on a separate single-read 150-cycle Illumina NextSeq 550 flow cell. The published analysis was carried out like this. Because only junctional sequences without quality scores were contained in the immunoSEQ output, filtering matching that applied to full-length reads could not be performed. Sequences were annotated with PyIR, a Python wrapper for IgBLAST v1.9, using IMGT germline references to assign V/J genes and CDR3. Reads were filtered out if the reads had weak V/J assignments (E-value above 1e-6), no CDR3, stop codons, out-of-frame junctions, or ambiguous translated residues. V3J clonotypes were defined by identical inferred V gene, J gene, and CDR3 amino acid sequence. To compute the percentage overlap between repertoires, the number of shared unique clonotypes was divided by the size of the smaller repertoire. Richness of each repertoire was evaluated using RTK rarefaction, the Chao1 estimator, and Recon v2.1 estimates of unobserved clonotypes. Generation probabilities for all TCRbeta clonotypes obtained by the gDNA method from four donors were computed using OLGA. The source is immuneACCESS, and TCRdb retained only in-frame sequences with V and J called. Part of the clones is not carried over; for the studies checked, unresolved V genes explain less than half of this, and the remainder is unexplained. Clone size and the V and J calls come from that table; the DNA yielded D and trimming. This sample lists around 100,000 clones; around 71% were detected once. The ten largest clones add up to approximately 24% of the sample.

Recombination joined TRBV9 with TRBJ1-5; the best D guess is TRBD1, with 5 bases matching. The sample consisted of memory CD8+ T cells sorted from blood. What the cell subset or site label conveys for this sample: CD45RO+ cells pooled with CCR7-negative TemRA cells. The TCR was taken from a woman aged 25 to 39 in good health. The CDR3 protein is CASSVAQDNQPQHF. The nucleotide sequence reads TGTGCCAGCAGCGTAGCACAGGACAATCAGCCCCAGCATTTT.